Listed below are T cell receptor beta chains from one sample, sequenced in a study of control samples from healthy donors and cancer patients. Clones were read by immunoSEQ multiplex PCR, and TCRdb kept only the in-frame ones, dropping some. Among 230,000 or so clones listed, just under 95% were seen once. The material sequenced was blood. The receptors were sampled from a man in his fifties in good health. Each CDR3 is given with its conserved first and last residue. The order of the fields is CDR3 length, V gene, J gene, D gene, clone size, CDR3 DNA, CDR3 protein. D genes are given only for firm matches. Clone size appears in some rows only: once, few, many, or a class for an expanded clone.

CDR3 length: 14
V gene: TRBV19
J gene: TRBJ2-1
D gene: TRBD1
clone size: .
CDR3 DNA: TGTGCCAGTCTCGGACAGGGGCCAGCCAATGAGCAGTTCTTC
CDR3 protein: CASLGQGPANEQFF

CDR3 length: 14
V gene: TRBV5-4
J gene: TRBJ2-3
D gene: TRBD1
clone size: .
CDR3 DNA: TGTGCCAGCAGCTTTTCGACAGGGACAGATACGCAGTATTTT
CDR3 protein: CASSFSTGTDTQYF

CDR3 length: 14
V gene: TRBV5-1
J gene: TRBJ1-2
D gene: TRBD1
clone size: .
CDR3 DNA: TGCGCCAGCAGCTTGTCTGGACAGGGGTATGGCTACACCTTC
CDR3 protein: CASSLSGQGYGYTF

CDR3 length: 14
V gene: TRBV5-1
J gene: TRBJ2-1
D gene: TRBD1
clone size: .
CDR3 DNA: TGCGCCAGCAGCTTACGGGACAGGGTGAATGAGCAGTTCTTC
CDR3 protein: CASSLRDRVNEQFF

CDR3 length: 13
V gene: TRBV19
J gene: TRBJ1-2
D gene: TRBD1
clone size: .
CDR3 DNA: TGTGCCATTAGGGACAGACGACTAAATGGCTACACCTTC
CDR3 protein: CAIRDRRLNGYTF

CDR3 length: 16
V gene: TRBV15
J gene: TRBJ2-2
D gene: .
clone size: .
CDR3 DNA: TGTGCCACCAGGACGTATAATTCTTGGGGCACCGGGGAGCTGTTTTTT
CDR3 protein: CATRTYNSWGTGELFF

CDR3 length: 14
V gene: TRBV6-6
J gene: TRBJ2-7
D gene: .
clone size: .
CDR3 DNA: TGTGCCAGCAGTTACGGACAGAGTGGAGATGAGCAGTACTTC
CDR3 protein: CASSYGQSGDEQYF

CDR3 length: 15
V gene: TRBV7-9
J gene: TRBJ2-6
D gene: .
clone size: .
CDR3 DNA: TGTGCCAGCAGTCATACATCCTCTGGGGCCAACGTCCTGACTTTC
CDR3 protein: CASSHTSSGANVLTF

CDR3 length: 14
V gene: TRBV19
J gene: TRBJ1-1
D gene: .
clone size: .
CDR3 DNA: TGTGCCAGTAGACGAAGCCTATTCTACACTGAAGCTTTCTTT
CDR3 protein: CASRRSLFYTEAFF

CDR3 length: 15
V gene: TRBV6-5
J gene: TRBJ1-5
D gene: .
clone size: .
CDR3 DNA: TGTGCCAGCAGTTACTCCAAAAATAGCAATCAGCCCCAGCATTTT
CDR3 protein: CASSYSKNSNQPQHF

CDR3 length: 15
V gene: TRBV5-1
J gene: TRBJ2-7
D gene: TRBD1
clone size: .
CDR3 DNA: TGCGCCAGCAGCATCCAGGGACAGGGCACCTACGAGCAGTACTTC
CDR3 protein: CASSIQGQGTYEQYF

CDR3 length: 13
V gene: TRBV11-2
J gene: TRBJ1-1
D gene: TRBD1
clone size: .
CDR3 DNA: TGTGCCAGCAGCTCATCAGGGGGCACTGAAGCTTTCTTT
CDR3 protein: CASSSSGGTEAFF

CDR3 length: 14
V gene: TRBV3-1/TRBV3-2
J gene: TRBJ1-1
D gene: TRBD1
clone size: .
CDR3 DNA: TGTGCCAGCAGCCAGGCAGGGGGTAACACTGAAGCTTTCTTT
CDR3 protein: CASSQAGGNTEAFF

CDR3 length: 14
V gene: TRBV10-2
J gene: TRBJ2-7
D gene: TRBD2
clone size: .
CDR3 DNA: TGCGCCAGCAGGTCTAGCGGGGGGGCCTACGAGCAGTACTTC
CDR3 protein: CASRSSGGAYEQYF

CDR3 length: 14
V gene: TRBV9
J gene: TRBJ2-1
D gene: .
clone size: .
CDR3 DNA: TGTGCCAGCAGCAGGGGGAGCTCCTACAATGAGCAGTTCTTC
CDR3 protein: CASSRGSSYNEQFF

CDR3 length: 17
V gene: TRBV11-2
J gene: TRBJ2-3
D gene: .
clone size: .
CDR3 DNA: TGTGCCAGCAGCTTAGGGCCCCCAATAAGTGTGGCAGATACGCAGTATTTT
CDR3 protein: CASSLGPPISVADTQYF

CDR3 length: 14
V gene: TRBV15
J gene: TRBJ1-2
D gene: TRBD1
clone size: .
CDR3 DNA: TGTGCCACCAGCGATAACCGGGACAGCCATGGCTACACCTTC
CDR3 protein: CATSDNRDSHGYTF

CDR3 length: 14
V gene: TRBV13
J gene: TRBJ2-2
D gene: .
clone size: .
CDR3 DNA: TGTGCCAGCAGCCAGGGGGGGAGCACCGGGGAGCTGTTTTTT
CDR3 protein: CASSQGGSTGELFF

CDR3 length: 15
V gene: TRBV19
J gene: TRBJ1-1
D gene: TRBD1
clone size: .
CDR3 DNA: TGTGCCAGTAGTCCCGGAGGGACAGGGGACCCAGGAGCTTTCTTT
CDR3 protein: CASSPGGTGDPGAFF

CDR3 length: 15
V gene: TRBV6-5
J gene: TRBJ1-5
D gene: .
clone size: .
CDR3 DNA: TGTGCCAGCAGTTACTCTGGTGTAGACAATCAGCCCCAGCATTTT
CDR3 protein: CASSYSGVDNQPQHF

CDR3 length: 16
V gene: TRBV5-3
J gene: TRBJ2-3
D gene: .
clone size: .
CDR3 DNA: TGTGCCAGAAGCTCCTCCGGAGGTGGGGCCGCAGATACGCAGTATTTT
CDR3 protein: CARSSSGGGAADTQYF

CDR3 length: 12
V gene: TRBV13
J gene: TRBJ1-6
D gene: .
clone size: .
CDR3 DNA: TGTGCCAGCAGCGCCCGACCACTAGCCCTCCACTTT
CDR3 protein: CASSARPLALHF

CDR3 length: 14
V gene: TRBV27
J gene: TRBJ2-7
D gene: .
clone size: .
CDR3 DNA: TGTGCCAGCAGTTTATCGGGCCTCGCCTACGAGCAGTACTTC
CDR3 protein: CASSLSGLAYEQYF

CDR3 length: 15
V gene: TRBV5-1
J gene: TRBJ1-5
D gene: .
clone size: .
CDR3 DNA: TGCGCCAGCAGCTTGGAGGGAGGTTTCAATCAGCCCCAGCATTTT
CDR3 protein: CASSLEGGFNQPQHF

CDR3 length: 16
V gene: TRBV9
J gene: TRBJ2-1
D gene: TRBD1
clone size: .
CDR3 DNA: TGTGCCAGCAGCGTAGGTGGGGGACAGGTTGACAATGAGCAGTTCTTC
CDR3 protein: CASSVGGGQVDNEQFF

CDR3 length: 15
V gene: TRBV10-3
J gene: TRBJ2-5
D gene: TRBD1
clone size: .
CDR3 DNA: TGTGCCATCAGTGACATAGGGACAGGTCAAGAGACCCAGTACTTC
CDR3 protein: CAISDIGTGQETQYF

CDR3 length: 14
V gene: TRBV24-1
J gene: TRBJ2-7
D gene: .
clone size: once
CDR3 DNA: TGTGCCACCAGTGATCCCGGACAAAGGGACGAGCAGTACTTC
CDR3 protein: CATSDPGQRDEQYF

CDR3 length: 13
V gene: TRBV6-5
J gene: TRBJ2-2
D gene: .
clone size: .
CDR3 DNA: TGTGCCAGTCTCCGGCCGGGGGCCGGGGAGCTGTTTTTT
CDR3 protein: CASLRPGAGELFF

CDR3 length: 15
V gene: TRBV6-2/TRBV6-3
J gene: TRBJ2-1
D gene: TRBD2
clone size: .
CDR3 DNA: TGTGCCAGCAGTCCCTATTGGGCTAGCGGCGATGAGCAGTTCTTC
CDR3 protein: CASSPYWASGDEQFF

CDR3 length: 16
V gene: TRBV7-2
J gene: TRBJ1-2
D gene: .
clone size: .
CDR3 DNA: TGTGCCAGCAGCTTAGAGAGGGGACGGGCACTGGGAGGCTACACCTTC
CDR3 protein: CASSLERGRALGGYTF

CDR3 length: 14
V gene: TRBV3-1/TRBV3-2
J gene: TRBJ1-1
D gene: .
clone size: once
CDR3 DNA: TGTGCCAGCAGCCACGGAACAGGGTTGACTGAAGCTTTCTTT
CDR3 protein: CASSHGTGLTEAFF

CDR3 length: 12
V gene: TRBV2
J gene: TRBJ2-3
D gene: .
clone size: .
CDR3 DNA: TGTGCCAGCAGTATAGGGAAAGATACGCAGTATTTT
CDR3 protein: CASSIGKDTQYF

CDR3 length: 20
V gene: TRBV19
J gene: TRBJ2-7
D gene: TRBD1
clone size: .
CDR3 DNA: TGTGCCAGTAGTATTTGGTCGCCGGGACAGGGGGCTTCTGGTTCCTACGAGCAGTACTTC
CDR3 protein: CASSIWSPGQGASGSYEQYF

CDR3 length: 16
V gene: TRBV7-2
J gene: TRBJ1-5
D gene: TRBD1
clone size: .
CDR3 DNA: TGTGCCAGCAGCCCGTGGGGACAGTCTAGCAATCAGCCCCAGCATTTT
CDR3 protein: CASSPWGQSSNQPQHF

CDR3 length: 15
V gene: TRBV5-1
J gene: TRBJ2-5
D gene: .
clone size: .
CDR3 DNA: TGCGCCAGCAGCTTGGCTTGGGGGCAGATAGAGACCCAGTACTTC
CDR3 protein: CASSLAWGQIETQYF

CDR3 length: 14
V gene: TRBV5-5
J gene: TRBJ2-7
D gene: TRBD1
clone size: few
CDR3 DNA: TGTGCCAGCAGCGTCGGACAGGATCCCTACGAGCAGTACTTC
CDR3 protein: CASSVGQDPYEQYF

CDR3 length: 14
V gene: TRBV19
J gene: TRBJ1-3
D gene: .
clone size: .
CDR3 DNA: TGTGCCAGTAATCCGACAGTCTCTGGAAACACCATATATTTT
CDR3 protein: CASNPTVSGNTIYF

CDR3 length: 15
V gene: TRBV25-1
J gene: TRBJ1-1
D gene: .
clone size: .
CDR3 DNA: TGTGCCAGCAGTGCCCTAAGTGGAAGGAACACTGAAGCTTTCTTT
CDR3 protein: CASSALSGRNTEAFF

CDR3 length: 11
V gene: TRBV2
J gene: TRBJ1-2
D gene: .
clone size: .
CDR3 DNA: TGTGCCAGCAGTGAATGGGGTGGCTACACCTTC
CDR3 protein: CASSEWGGYTF

CDR3 length: 17
V gene: TRBV28
J gene: TRBJ1-6
D gene: .
clone size: .
CDR3 DNA: TGTGCCAGCAGTTTCCCTCTTACCCTACTAACGAATTCACCCCTCCACTTT
CDR3 protein: CASSFPLTLLTNSPLHF

CDR3 length: 17
V gene: TRBV11-2
J gene: TRBJ1-1
D gene: .
clone size: .
CDR3 DNA: TGTGCCAGCAGCCCGGACCTAGGGCGGGGCGGGGACACTGAAGCTTTCTTT
CDR3 protein: CASSPDLGRGGDTEAFF

CDR3 length: 15
V gene: TRBV4-1
J gene: TRBJ2-7
D gene: TRBD1
clone size: .
CDR3 DNA: TGCGCCAGCAGCCTTGTTTTGGGACAGGGGCTCTCGAAGTACTTC
CDR3 protein: CASSLVLGQGLSKYF

CDR3 length: 15
V gene: TRBV28
J gene: TRBJ1-4
D gene: .
clone size: .
CDR3 DNA: TGTGCCAGCAGTCCCCCGGGGTTGAGGGGAGAAAAACTGTTTTTT
CDR3 protein: CASSPPGLRGEKLFF

CDR3 length: 13
V gene: TRBV10-3
J gene: TRBJ1-2
D gene: TRBD1
clone size: .
CDR3 DNA: TGTGCCATCACCGGGGACAGGGGCGCTGGCTACACCTTC
CDR3 protein: CAITGDRGAGYTF

CDR3 length: 15
V gene: TRBV5-4
J gene: TRBJ2-5
D gene: TRBD2
clone size: .
CDR3 DNA: TGTGCCAGCAGCTTGGCACTAGCGGGGCAAGAGACCCAGTACTTC
CDR3 protein: CASSLALAGQETQYF

CDR3 length: 14
V gene: TRBV5-1
J gene: TRBJ2-6
D gene: .
clone size: .
CDR3 DNA: TGCGCCAGCAGCTTGGACTCTGGGGCCAACGTCCTGACTTTC
CDR3 protein: CASSLDSGANVLTF

CDR3 length: 13
V gene: TRBV11-1
J gene: TRBJ2-5
D gene: TRBD1
clone size: few
CDR3 DNA: TGTGCCAGCAGCCCCCGGACAGGCCCGGCCCAGTACTTC
CDR3 protein: CASSPRTGPAQYF

CDR3 length: 15
V gene: TRBV12-5
J gene: TRBJ2-1
D gene: .
clone size: .
CDR3 DNA: TGTGCTAGTGGGGTAGGGGGGCCTTCCTACAATGAGCAGTTCTTC
CDR3 protein: CASGVGGPSYNEQFF

CDR3 length: 12
V gene: TRBV28
J gene: TRBJ1-2
D gene: TRBD1
clone size: .
CDR3 DNA: TGTGCCAGCAGAGGGACAGAAGACGGCTACACCTTC
CDR3 protein: CASRGTEDGYTF

CDR3 length: 13
V gene: TRBV18
J gene: TRBJ1-5
D gene: .
clone size: once
CDR3 DNA: TGTGCCAGCTCACAGGACAGTGATCAGCCCCAGCATTTT
CDR3 protein: CASSQDSDQPQHF

CDR3 length: 12
V gene: TRBV12-5
J gene: TRBJ2-1
D gene: TRBD1
clone size: .
CDR3 DNA: TGTGCTAGCACCACAGGGGGGAATGAGCAGTTCTTC
CDR3 protein: CASTTGGNEQFF

CDR3 length: 17
V gene: TRBV5-6
J gene: TRBJ1-4
D gene: .
clone size: .
CDR3 DNA: TGTGCCAGCAGCAAGCTCCAGGGTGGGGTTCCAAATGAAAAACTGTTTTTT
CDR3 protein: CASSKLQGGVPNEKLFF

CDR3 length: 16
V gene: TRBV27
J gene: TRBJ2-3
D gene: .
clone size: .
CDR3 DNA: TGTGCCAGCAGTTTAAAGAACAGAGACCCTCTAGATACGCAGTATTTT
CDR3 protein: CASSLKNRDPLDTQYF

CDR3 length: 13
V gene: TRBV5-1
J gene: TRBJ1-4
D gene: .
clone size: .
CDR3 DNA: TGCGCCAGCAGCTTGGGGACTAATGAAAAACTGTTTTTT
CDR3 protein: CASSLGTNEKLFF

CDR3 length: 16
V gene: TRBV21-1
J gene: TRBJ1-3
D gene: .
clone size: .
CDR3 DNA: TGTGCCAGCAGCAAAGCGCCGGCTTACTCTGGAAACACCATATATTTT
CDR3 protein: CASSKAPAYSGNTIYF

CDR3 length: 13
V gene: TRBV3-1/TRBV3-2
J gene: TRBJ1-5
D gene: .
clone size: .
CDR3 DNA: TGTGCCAGCAGCCAAGATGAGGACGCGCCCCAGCATTTT
CDR3 protein: CASSQDEDAPQHF

CDR3 length: 15
V gene: TRBV14
J gene: TRBJ1-4
D gene: .
clone size: .
CDR3 DNA: TGTGCCAGCAGCCAAGTGTTGGGAGTTGGTGAAAAACTGTTTTTT
CDR3 protein: CASSQVLGVGEKLFF

CDR3 length: 14
V gene: TRBV7-3
J gene: TRBJ2-5
D gene: .
clone size: once
CDR3 DNA: TGTGCCAGCAGCTTTTCGGGGCCCCGAGAGACCCAGTACTTC
CDR3 protein: CASSFSGPRETQYF